These T cell receptor beta chains were read from a single sample in a study of siplizumab effects on memory and regulatory T cells. Using immunoSEQ multiplex PCR, the repertoire was profiled, and TCRdb retains in-frame clones only, with some absent. The sample consists of some 640 clones, 72% of them appearing once. Their specific antigens are unknown. The sample comprised CFSE-low (dividing) CD8+ T cells sorted from an allogeneic mixed lymphocyte reaction. Receptor source: a human donor in good health; the cells came from an allogeneic mixed lymphocyte reaction. Some clones in this sample may be carry-over from other donors' samples. Each CDR3 is given with its conserved first and last residue. A D gene is named only where the DNA matches it firmly. The size entry is marked missing in some rows and otherwise reads once, few, many or a size class.

TRBJ2-7	NA	TRBV7-3	TRBD1	CASSWGQGDYEQYF	TGTGCCAGCAGCTGGGGACAGGGAGACTACGAGCAGTACTTC
TRBJ2-3	NA	TRBV9	NA	CASSVGRQTDTQYF	TGTGCCAGCAGCGTAGGGCGACAGACAGATACGCAGTATTTT
TRBJ2-7	hyperexpanded	TRBV19	NA	CASSIDSGRDEQYF	TGTGCCAGTAGTATTGATTCGGGTCGGGACGAGCAGTACTTC
TRBJ1-5	NA	TRBV27	NA	CASSLAGLNQPQHF	TGTGCCAGCAGTTTGGCAGGCCTCAATCAGCCCCAGCATTTT
TRBJ1-3	NA	TRBV19	TRBD1	CASRRYGDSGNTIYF	TGTGCCAGTAGAAGATATGGGGACAGCGGAAACACCATATATTTT
TRBJ2-7	NA	TRBV6-6	TRBD1	CASSPGTGEYEQYF	TGTGCCAGCAGCCCGGGGACAGGGGAGTACGAGCAGTACTTC
TRBJ2-7	NA	TRBV5-1	TRBD2	CASTAAGGSYEQYF	TGCGCCAGCACCGCGGCGGGGGGATCCTACGAGCAGTACTTC
TRBJ2-7	once	TRBV27	TRBD1	CASSLFTGGRGRHEQYF	TGTGCCAGCAGTTTATTTACAGGGGGTCGAGGTAGACACGAGCAGTACTTC
TRBJ2-1	NA	TRBV5-8	TRBD2	CASNPTSGRAGIAYNEQFF	TGTGCCAGCAACCCGACTAGCGGGAGGGCCGGTATCGCCTACAATGAGCAGTTCTTC
TRBJ2-7	NA	TRBV7-9	NA	CASSLPLNYEQYF	TGTGCCAGCAGCTTACCTCTTAACTACGAGCAGTACTTC
TRBJ2-5	NA	TRBV13	TRBD2	CASSFRGLEETQYF	TGTGCCAGCAGCTTTCGGGGACTAGAAGAGACCCAGTACTTC
TRBJ2-7	NA	TRBV27	NA	CASRSGGASYEQYF	TGTGCCAGCAGATCGGGCGGGGCGTCCTACGAGCAGTACTTC
TRBJ1-1	NA	TRBV2	NA	CASSLSSNTEAFF	TGTGCCAGCAGTCTGAGCAGTAACACTGAAGCTTTCTTT
TRBJ1-1	NA	TRBV5-4	NA	CASSLVGRTEAFF	TGTGCCAGCAGCTTGGTTGGTCGGACTGAAGCTTTCTTT
TRBJ1-2	NA	TRBV6-1	NA	CASSGGQIIYGYTF	TGTGCCAGCAGTGGGGGCCAGATAATCTATGGCTACACCTTC
TRBJ1-2	NA	TRBV7-8	NA	CASTTAGGGYTF	TGTGCCAGCACCACTGCGGGGGGTGGCTACACCTTC
TRBJ1-1	NA	TRBV19	NA	CASSIKGGDTEAFF	TGTGCCAGTAGTATAAAGGGGGGGGACACTGAAGCTTTCTTT
TRBJ2-3	NA	TRBV28	TRBD2	CASMGGGDTQYF	TGTGCCAGCATGGGGGGGGGAGATACGCAGTATTTT
TRBJ1-5	NA	TRBV7-9	NA	CASSLAPDVETPQHF	TGTGCCAGCAGCTTAGCACCGGACGTCGAGACGCCCCAGCATTTT
TRBJ2-1	NA	TRBV7-2	TRBD2	CASSLGLAGSYNEQFF	TGTGCCAGCAGCTTAGGGCTAGCGGGATCTTACAATGAGCAGTTCTTC
TRBJ1-2	NA	TRBV7-9	NA	CASSLDLAGDFYGYTF	TGTGCCAGCAGCTTAGATTTGGCAGGGGACTTCTATGGCTACACCTTC
TRBJ2-5	NA	TRBV7-9	TRBD2	CASSLDPSGSEETQYF	TGTGCCAGCAGCTTAGACCCTAGCGGGAGCGAAGAGACCCAGTACTTC
TRBJ2-2	NA	TRBV28	TRBD2	CASSLFPSGIRGELFF	TGTGCCAGCAGTTTATTTCCTAGCGGGATACGCGGGGAGCTGTTTTTT
TRBJ2-3	NA	TRBV27	TRBD2	CASSSGLATNTDTQYF	TGTGCCAGCAGTTCGGGACTAGCGACAAACACAGATACGCAGTATTTT
TRBJ2-4	NA	TRBV11-2	NA	CASSKVRAKNIQYF	TGTGCCAGCAGCAAAGTGAGGGCCAAAAACATTCAGTACTTC
TRBJ2-7	NA	TRBV5-1	TRBD1	CASSLSPGTGNEQYF	TGCGCCAGCAGCTTGTCCCCCGGGACAGGCAACGAGCAGTACTTC
TRBJ1-2	NA	TRBV7-9	NA	CASSDTLKQGAVGYGYTF	TGTGCCAGCAGCGACACTCTAAAACAGGGTGCGGTTGGCTATGGCTACACCTTC
TRBJ2-7	NA	TRBV6-5	TRBD1	CASSTRDSPSYEQYF	TGTGCCAGCAGTACTCGGGACAGTCCCTCCTACGAGCAGTACTTC
TRBJ1-2	NA	TRBV2	NA	CASRQGLPYTF	TGTGCCAGCAGGCAGGGTCTTCCCTACACCTTC
TRBJ2-1	NA	TRBV12-5	NA	CASGLYFNEQFF	TGTGCTAGTGGTTTGTACTTCAATGAGCAGTTCTTC
TRBJ2-1	NA	TRBV7-6	TRBD1	CASSFTGTAKYNEQFF	TGTGCCAGCAGCTTTACCGGGACAGCTAAATACAATGAGCAGTTCTTC
TRBJ2-7	NA	TRBV2	TRBD2	CASLGGSTYEQYF	TGTGCCAGCCTGGGCGGGAGCACCTACGAGCAGTACTTC
TRBJ2-1	NA	TRBV19	TRBD1	CASSISGTGVGEQFF	TGTGCCAGTAGTATTTCCGGGACAGGGGTTGGTGAGCAGTTCTTC
TRBJ2-7	NA	TRBV4-1	NA	CASSQTGTGTYEQYF	TGCGCCAGCAGCCAGACCGGGACGGGAACTTACGAGCAGTACTTC
TRBJ2-7	few	TRBV2	TRBD1	CASRAGTGGYEQYF	TGTGCCAGCAGAGCCGGGACAGGGGGCTACGAGCAGTACTTC
TRBJ2-1	NA	TRBV4-1	NA	CASSQGEPSYNEQFF	TGCGCCAGCAGCCAAGGAGAACCCTCCTACAATGAGCAGTTCTTC
TRBJ2-5	NA	TRBV6-5	TRBD2	CASSLAGGRAETQYF	TGTGCCAGCAGTCTAGCGGGAGGGAGGGCAGAGACCCAGTACTTC
TRBJ2-2	NA	TRBV2	NA	CASSEWASANTGELFF	TGTGCCAGCAGTGAGTGGGCTAGCGCGAACACCGGGGAGCTGTTTTTT
TRBJ2-7	NA	TRBV27	NA	CASSHAYEQYF	TGTGCCAGCAGCCACGCCTACGAGCAGTACTTC
TRBJ1-1	NA	TRBV4-1	NA	CASSQDRERGTEAFF	TGCGCCAGCAGCCAGGACCGGGAGAGAGGCACTGAAGCTTTCTTT
TRBJ2-7	NA	TRBV29-1	NA	CSVLGVSYEQYF	TGCAGCGTTCTCGGGGTTTCCTACGAGCAGTACTTC
TRBJ2-5	once	TRBV7-6	NA	CASSSGGRETQYF	TGTGCCAGCAGCTCAGGAGGACGGGAGACCCAGTACTTC
TRBJ2-1	NA	TRBV27	TRBD2	CASSLGTSVHLSYNEQFF	TGTGCCAGCAGTTTAGGGACTAGCGTTCATCTCTCCTACAATGAGCAGTTCTTC
TRBJ2-1	NA	TRBV27	NA	CASSLIPRTHEQFF	TGTGCCAGCAGTTTAATCCCTAGAACACATGAGCAGTTCTTC
TRBJ2-1	NA	TRBV27	NA	CASSFIFPSSYNEQFF	TGTGCCAGCAGTTTCATTTTCCCGAGCTCCTACAATGAGCAGTTCTTC
TRBJ2-3	NA	TRBV4-1	TRBD2	CASSQLAETRTDTQYF	TGCGCCAGCAGCCAACTAGCGGAAACACGCACAGATACGCAGTATTTT
TRBJ1-2	NA	TRBV27	NA	CASSLQGNYGYTF	TGTGCCAGCAGTTTACAGGGGAACTATGGCTACACCTTC
TRBJ2-7	NA	TRBV4-2	NA	CASSQEAASHYYEQYF	TGTGCCAGCAGCCAAGAAGCGGCTAGCCATTACTACGAGCAGTACTTC
TRBJ1-5	NA	TRBV4-2	NA	CASSLTTASYQPQHF	TGTGCCAGCAGCTTGACTACAGCGAGTTACCAGCCCCAGCATTTT
TRBJ2-7	NA	TRBV27	NA	CASSLGLTYEQYF	TGTGCCAGCAGTTTAGGGCTAACCTACGAGCAGTACTTC